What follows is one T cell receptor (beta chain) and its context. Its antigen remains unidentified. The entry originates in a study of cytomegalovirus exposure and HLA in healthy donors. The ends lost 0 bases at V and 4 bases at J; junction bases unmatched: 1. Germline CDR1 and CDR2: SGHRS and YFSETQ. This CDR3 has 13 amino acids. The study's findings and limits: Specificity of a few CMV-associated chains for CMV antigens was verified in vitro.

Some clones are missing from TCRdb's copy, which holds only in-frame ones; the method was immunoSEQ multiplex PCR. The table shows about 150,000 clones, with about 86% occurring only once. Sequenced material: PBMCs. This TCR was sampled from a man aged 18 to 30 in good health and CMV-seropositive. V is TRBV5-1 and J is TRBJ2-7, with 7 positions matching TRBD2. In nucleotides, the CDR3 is TGCGCCAGCAGCTTGGAGCGGGGTTACGAGCAGTACTTC. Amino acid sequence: CASSLERGYEQYF.